This is a list of T cell receptor beta chains from one sample in a study of T cells in Graves' hyperthyroidism and ophthalmopathy. TCRdb called the multiplex PCR reads again in MiXCR, with one record for every CDR3 protein. The table records about 510,000 distinct CDR3 sequences, over 45% of them present only once. Source material: peripheral blood or thyroid tissue (not recorded which). The receptors here all came from an adult woman with Graves' disease, either hyperthyroidism or ophthalmopathy (not recorded which). Both conserved end residues are part of each CDR3. The D gene is left open where the match is weak. Some rows have no size entry. The others give once, few or many, or a class for an expanded clone.

d_gene	v_gene	j_gene	abundance	CDR3aa	CDR3nt
-	TRBV20-1	TRBJ2-1	-	CSATGQLGPNEQFF	TGCAGTGCTACAGGACAATTAGGACCCAATGAGCAGTTCTTC
-	TRBV6-9	TRBJ1-1	-	CAVGTKKDTEAFF	TGTGCCGTCGGGACGAAAAAAGATACTGAAGCTTTCTTT
-	TRBV7-9	TRBJ1-2	-	CASSQFLTVGYGYTF	TGCGCCAGCAGCCAATTCTTGACTGTGGGCTATGGCTACACCTTC
TRBD1	TRBV7-9	TRBJ1-1	-	CAGGIWTGRRRGPAFF	TGTGCCGGGGGGATCTGGACAGGGAGGCGAAGAGGGCCGGCTTTCTTT
-	TRBV10-3	TRBJ1-5	few	CATTTQGGQPQHF	TGTGCCACTACGACACAGGGTGGTCAGCCCCAGCATTTT
-	TRBV29-1	TRBJ2-7	-	CSVEGGSEQYF	TGCAGCGTTGAAGGGGGAAGCGAGCAGTACTTC
-	TRBV19	TRBJ1-5	many	CASSMTSGQTNQPQHF	TGTGCCAGTAGTATGACGTCAGGACAAACTAATCAGCCCCAGCATTTT
-	TRBV11-2	TRBJ2-5	-	CASSAIPPPGFQETQYF	TGTGCCAGCAGCGCCATCCCCCCTCCCGGTTTCCAAGAGACCCAGTACTTC
TRBD2	TRBV20-1	TRBJ2-7	-	CSATGGRSTYEQYF	TGCAGTGCTACGGGAGGACGGAGCACCTACGAGCAGTACTTC
-	TRBV15	TRBJ1-6	-	CATEGGNSPLHF	TGTGCCACCGAGGGTGGGAATTCACCCCTCCACTTT
-	TRBV7-9	TRBJ1-2	-	CASSLAKGESGYTF	TGTGCCAGCAGCTTGGCCAAGGGAGAGTCTGGCTACACCTTC
-	TRBV15	TRBJ2-5	-	CATSRGPQETQYF	TGTGCCACCAGCAGGGGTCCCCAAGAGACCCAGTACTTC
TRBD2	TRBV2	TRBJ2-5	many	CASKGLAGGQETQYF	TGTGCCAGCAAAGGACTAGCGGGCGGCCAAGAGACCCAGTACTTC
-	TRBV3-1	TRBJ2-7	few	CASSDRREQYF	TGTGCCAGCAGCGACCGTCGGGAGCAGTACTTC
-	TRBV7-7	TRBJ2-7	few	CASSLSQGRYEQYF	TGTGCCAGCAGCTTGTCACAGGGGAGGTACGAGCAGTACTTC
-	TRBV25-1	TRBJ1-6	few	CASSDQGNSPLHF	TGTGCCAGCAGTGATCAGGGGAATTCACCCCTCCACTTT
-	TRBV4-2	TRBJ1-5	-	CASSQDRRENQPQHF	TGTGCCAGCAGCCAAGACCGCAGGGAGAATCAGCCCCAGCATTTT
TRBD1	TRBV6-5	TRBJ2-6	few	CASSYDGQGIDGANVLTF	TGTGCCAGCAGTTACGACGGACAGGGCATTGATGGGGCCAACGTCCTGACTTTC
-	TRBV3-1	TRBJ2-7	many	CASSQVHEQYF	TGTGCCAGCAGCCAAGTACACGAGCAGTACTTC
-	TRBV20-1	TRBJ1-2	-	CSASEGPLNYGYTF	TGCAGTGCTAGCGAAGGACCCCTAAACTATGGCTACACCTTC
-	TRBV6-5	TRBJ1-1	-	CASKRDRHTEAFF	TGTGCCAGCAAGCGAGACAGGCACACTGAAGCTTTCTTT
TRBD1	TRBV13	TRBJ2-7	-	CASSSRGRGSYEQYF	TGTGCCAGCAGCTCCAGGGGGCGCGGTTCGTACGAGCAGTACTTC
TRBD1	TRBV7-2	TRBJ2-7	-	CASSRFQGAGYEQYF	TGTGCCAGCAGCCGATTCCAGGGGGCCGGCTACGAGCAGTACTTC
-	TRBV20-1	TRBJ1-3	few	CSARTGNIGNTIYF	TGCAGTGCCCGAACAGGGAATATCGGAAACACCATATATTTT
-	TRBV5-1	TRBJ2-7	-	CASSLDGGRNYEQYF	TGCGCCAGCAGCTTGGACGGCGGGCGAAACTACGAGCAGTACTTC
-	TRBV29-1	TRBJ1-3	many	CSTISGNTIYF	TGCAGCACCATCTCTGGAAACACCATATATTTT
-	TRBV29-1	TRBJ1-1	-	CSVDRVRTEAFF	TGCAGCGTTGACCGGGTTCGAACTGAAGCTTTCTTT
TRBD2	TRBV7-2	TRBJ2-7	many	CASSYRGRAYEQYF	TGTGCCAGCAGCTATCGCGGGAGGGCCTACGAGCAGTACTTC
-	TRBV6-5	TRBJ1-5	many	CASSPSSNQPQHF	TGTGCCAGCAGTCCGAGTAGCAATCAGCCCCAGCATTTT
TRBD1	TRBV25-1	TRBJ1-1	few	CASNPRGQTEAFF	TGTGCCAGCAACCCTCGGGGACAGACCGAAGCTTTCTTT
-	TRBV2	TRBJ1-1	-	CASSGRAEAFF	TGTGCCAGCAGTGGCCGAGCTGAAGCTTTCTTT
TRBD1	TRBV19	TRBJ2-5	many	CASSRGQKQETQYF	TGTGCCAGTAGTAGGGGACAGAAACAAGAGACCCAGTACTTC
-	TRBV7-8	TRBJ2-2	once	CASSLEGRGTGELFF	TGTGCCAGCAGCTTAGAGGGACGGGGTACCGGGGAGCTGTTTTTT
-	TRBV7-6	TRBJ2-7	many	CASSLGGGQMSYEQYF	TGTGCCAGCAGCTTGGGGGGGGGACAGATGTCCTACGAGCAGTACTTC
-	TRBV2	TRBJ2-2	many	CASAWGSAGELFF	TGTGCCAGCGCCTGGGGATCGGCCGGGGAGCTGTTTTTT
TRBD2	TRBV7-2	TRBJ2-4	once	CASSPMGASGRAGLIQYF	TGTGCCAGCAGCCCTATGGGGGCTAGCGGGAGGGCCGGTCTCATTCAGTACTTC
-	TRBV7-8	TRBJ2-7	-	CASSKIRAYEQYF	TGTGCCAGCAGCAAAATCCGGGCCTACGAGCAGTACTTC
-	TRBV15	TRBJ1-5	few	CATSRAFGAQPQHF	TGTGCCACCAGCAGAGCTTTCGGGGCCCAGCCCCAGCATTTT
-	TRBV15	TRBJ1-2	many	CATSREVGGYTF	TGTGCCACCAGCAGAGAAGTGGGCGGCTACACCTTC
-	TRBV7-9	TRBJ1-5	-	CASGAMNQPQHF	TGTGCCAGCGGCGCTATGAATCAGCCCCAGCATTTT
-	TRBV2	TRBJ2-2	many	CASSESGELFF	TGTGCCAGCAGCGAGTCCGGGGAGCTGTTTTTT
-	TRBV7-9	TRBJ1-4	once	CATEGATNEKLFF	TGTGCCACCGAGGGTGCGACTAATGAAAAACTGTTTTTT
TRBD2	TRBV24-1	TRBJ2-5	-	CATSEGTSGGETQYF	TGTGCCACCAGTGAAGGGACTAGCGGGGGGGAGACCCAGTACTTC
-	TRBV6-5	TRBJ2-7	once	CASSYHTYEQYF	TGTGCCAGCAGTTACCATACCTACGAGCAGTACTTC
-	TRBV2	TRBJ1-5	-	CACSAREGGTGTRYSNQPQHF	-
TRBD2	TRBV5-1	TRBJ2-7	-	CASSPGQRGSYEQYF	TGCGCCAGCAGCCCTGGCCAGCGGGGATCCTACGAGCAGTACTTC
TRBD2	TRBV29-1	TRBJ2-5	-	CSVVGASGTQETQYF	TGCAGCGTTGTTGGGGCTAGCGGGACGCAAGAGACCCAGTACTTC
-	TRBV10-1	TRBJ2-1	-	CASEGGGSASNEQFF	TGCGCCAGCGAGGGGGGCGGGAGTGCGTCCAATGAGCAGTTCTTC
-	TRBV7-2	TRBJ1-3	many	CASSFGGPGNTIYF	TGTGCCAGCAGCTTCGGAGGGCCTGGAAACACCATATATTTT
TRBD1	TRBV20-1	TRBJ2-5	many	CSAREDREETQYF	TGCAGTGCTAGAGAGGACAGGGAAGAGACCCAGTACTTC
TRBD1	TRBV6-5	TRBJ1-1	-	CASITGGLEAFF	TGTGCCAGCATTACAGGGGGCCTTGAAGCTTTCTTT
TRBD2	TRBV2	TRBJ2-2	many	CASSGNKGTSYTGELFF	TGTGCCAGCAGTGGTAATAAAGGGACTAGCTACACCGGGGAGCTGTTTTTT
-	TRBV14	TRBJ1-2	-	CASSQGLGYYGYTF	TGTGCCAGCAGCCAAGGGCTAGGGTACTATGGCTACACCTTC
-	TRBV7-9	TRBJ1-6	-	CASSLLVEPLHF	TGTGCCAGCAGCTTACTGGTTGAACCCCTCCACTTT
-	TRBV24-1	TRBJ2-3	-	CATSDENTQYF	TGTGCCACCAGTGATGAGAATACGCAGTATTTT
TRBD1	TRBV10-3	TRBJ2-7	-	CAISPPGDRNYEQYF	TGTGCCATCAGTCCCCCGGGGGACAGGAACTACGAGCAGTACTTC